This TCR beta chain emerged from a study of PD-1 blockade in classical Hodgkin lymphoma. As for the study in general: Nivolumab was given intravenously to patients at 3 mg/kg every 2 weeks. Regarding the study as a whole: Newly diagnosed patients were reported to start with lower TCR diversity than healthy donors. Complete responders showed a baseline diversity that resembled the diversity of newly diagnosed patients.

This clone has a single count. The antigen remains unidentified. Each patient's relapse followed autologous stem cell transplantation, and brentuximab vedotin exposure varied. V was pared by 4 bases and J by 4 bases, with 6 bases of the junction left unmatched. The germline V gene encodes CDR1 SGHRS and CDR2 YFSETQ. The CDR3 totals 15 residues. The table came from immunoSEQ multiplex PCR; TCRdb's copy has only in-frame clones and leaves some out. The table includes under 80,000 clones, 71% detected once. The chain is built from TRBV5-1 and TRBJ2-3; 10 bases match TRBD2. Source: peripheral blood mononuclear cells (PBMCs), taken before the second cycle of nivolumab. This TCR was sampled from a human donor with classical Hodgkin lymphoma. The CDR3 here is CASSLQRGGPDTQYF. As DNA, the CDR3 is TGCGCCAGCAGCCTACAGCGGGGGGGGCCAGATACGCAGTATTTT. The complete variable domain, with remaining parts taken from reference TRBV5-1 and TRBJ2-3, reads KAGVTQTPRYLIKTRGQQVTLSCSPISGHRSVSWYQQTPGQGLQFLFEYFSETQRNKGNFPGRFSGRQFSNSRSEMNVSTLELGDSALYLCASSLQRGGPDTQYFGPGTRLTVL.